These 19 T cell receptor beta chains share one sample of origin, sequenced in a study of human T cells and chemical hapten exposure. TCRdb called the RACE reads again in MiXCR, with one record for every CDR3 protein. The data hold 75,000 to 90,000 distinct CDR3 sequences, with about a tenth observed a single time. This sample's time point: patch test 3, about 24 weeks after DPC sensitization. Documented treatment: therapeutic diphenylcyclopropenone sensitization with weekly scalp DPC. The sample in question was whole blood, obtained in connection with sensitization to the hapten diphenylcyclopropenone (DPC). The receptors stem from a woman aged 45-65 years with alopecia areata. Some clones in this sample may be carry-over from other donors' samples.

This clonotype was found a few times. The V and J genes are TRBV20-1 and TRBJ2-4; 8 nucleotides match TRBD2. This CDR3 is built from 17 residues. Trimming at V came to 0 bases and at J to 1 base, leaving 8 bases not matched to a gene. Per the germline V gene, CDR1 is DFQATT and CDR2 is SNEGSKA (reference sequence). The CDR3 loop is CSARDRGSGMAKNIQYF. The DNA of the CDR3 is TGCAGTGCTAGAGATCGGGGTAGCGGGATGGCCAAAAACATTCAGTACTTC.

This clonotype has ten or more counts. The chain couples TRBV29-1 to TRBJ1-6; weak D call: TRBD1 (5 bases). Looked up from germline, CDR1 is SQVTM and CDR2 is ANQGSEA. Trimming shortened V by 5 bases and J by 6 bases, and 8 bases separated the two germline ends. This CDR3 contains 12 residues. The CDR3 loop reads CSVQDINSPLHF. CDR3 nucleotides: TGCAGCGTTCAGGACATTAATTCACCCCTCCACTTT.

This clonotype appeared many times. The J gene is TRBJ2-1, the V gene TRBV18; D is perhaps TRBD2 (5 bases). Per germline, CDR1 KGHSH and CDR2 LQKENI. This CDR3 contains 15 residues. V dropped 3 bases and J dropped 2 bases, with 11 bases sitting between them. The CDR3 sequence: CASSPPTGAYNEQFF. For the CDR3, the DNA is TGTGCCAGCTCACCGCCAACCGGGGCCTACAATGAGCAGTTCTTC.

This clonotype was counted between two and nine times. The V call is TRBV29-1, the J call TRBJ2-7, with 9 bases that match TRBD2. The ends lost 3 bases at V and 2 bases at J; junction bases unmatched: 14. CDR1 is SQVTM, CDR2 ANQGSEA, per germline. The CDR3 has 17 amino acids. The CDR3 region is CSVDGQGGSGSTYEQYF. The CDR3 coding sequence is TGCAGCGTTGATGGGCAGGGGGGTAGCGGGAGCACCTACGAGCAGTACTTC.

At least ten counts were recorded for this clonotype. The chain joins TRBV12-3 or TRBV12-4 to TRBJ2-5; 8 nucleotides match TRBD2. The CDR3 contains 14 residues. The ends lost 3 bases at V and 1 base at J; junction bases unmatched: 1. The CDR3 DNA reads TGTGCCAGCAGTTTGACTAGCGCCCAAGAGACCCAGTACTTC. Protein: CASSLTSAQETQYF.

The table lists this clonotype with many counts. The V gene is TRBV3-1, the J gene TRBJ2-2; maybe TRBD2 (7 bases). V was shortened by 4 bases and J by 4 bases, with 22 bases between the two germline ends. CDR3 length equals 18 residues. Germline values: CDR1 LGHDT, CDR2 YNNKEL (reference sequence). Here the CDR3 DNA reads TGTGCCAGCAGCCCTAAAGGCCGGGGGCGCGGGGGCACCGGGGAGCTGTTTTTT. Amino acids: CASSPKGRGRGGTGELFF.

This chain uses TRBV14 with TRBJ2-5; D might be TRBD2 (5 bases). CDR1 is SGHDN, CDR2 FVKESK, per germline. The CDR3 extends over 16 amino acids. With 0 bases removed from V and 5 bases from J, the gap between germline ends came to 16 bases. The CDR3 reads CASSQEFGPGIETQYF. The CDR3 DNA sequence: TGTGCCAGCAGCCAAGAATTCGGCCCGGGGATCGAGACCCAGTACTTC. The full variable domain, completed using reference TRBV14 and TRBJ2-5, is EAGVTQFPSHSVIEKGQTVTLRCDPISGHDNLYWYRRVMGKEIKFLLHFVKESKQDESGMPNNRFLAERTGGTYSTLKVQPAELEDSGVYFCASSQEFGPGIETQYFGPGTRLLVL.

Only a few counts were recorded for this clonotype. CDR3 loop: CASSPGTSGRALYNEQFF. For the CDR3, the DNA is TGTGCCAGCAGTCCCGGGACTAGCGGGAGGGCCCTGTACAATGAGCAGTTCTTC. The chain is built from TRBV27 and TRBJ2-1; 16 bases fit TRBD2. The length of the CDR3 is 18 residues. V was pared by 5 bases and J by 4 bases, with 8 bases of the junction left unmatched. Germline V gives CDR1 MNHEY, CDR2 SMNVEV (reference sequence).

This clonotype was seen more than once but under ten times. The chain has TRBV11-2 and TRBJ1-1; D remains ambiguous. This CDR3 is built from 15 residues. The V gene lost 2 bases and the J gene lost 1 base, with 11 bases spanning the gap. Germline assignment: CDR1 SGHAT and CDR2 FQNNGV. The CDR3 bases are TGTGCCAGCAGCTTAAACTGGGGTCCGAACACTGAAGCTTTCTTT. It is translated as CASSLNWGPNTEAFF.

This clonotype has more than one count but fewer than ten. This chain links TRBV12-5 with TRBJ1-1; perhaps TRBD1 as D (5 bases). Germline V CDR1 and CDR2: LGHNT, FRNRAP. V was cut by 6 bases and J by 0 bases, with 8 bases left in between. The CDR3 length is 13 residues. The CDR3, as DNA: TGTGCTAGTGGCTCGGGGCTGAACACTGAAGCTTTCTTT. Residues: CASGSGLNTEAFF. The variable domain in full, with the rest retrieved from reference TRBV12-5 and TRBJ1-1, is DARVTQTPRHKVTEMGQEVTMRCQPILGHNTVFWYRQTMMQGLELLAYFRNRAPLDDSGMPKDRFSAEMPDATLATLKIQPSEPRDSAVYFCASGSGLNTEAFFGQGTRLTVV.

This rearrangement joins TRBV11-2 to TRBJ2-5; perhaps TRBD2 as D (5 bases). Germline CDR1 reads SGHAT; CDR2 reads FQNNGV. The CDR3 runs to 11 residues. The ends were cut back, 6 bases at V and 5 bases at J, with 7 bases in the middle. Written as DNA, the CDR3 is TGTGCCAGCAGGACGGGGGAGACCCAGTACTTC. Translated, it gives CASRTGETQYF.

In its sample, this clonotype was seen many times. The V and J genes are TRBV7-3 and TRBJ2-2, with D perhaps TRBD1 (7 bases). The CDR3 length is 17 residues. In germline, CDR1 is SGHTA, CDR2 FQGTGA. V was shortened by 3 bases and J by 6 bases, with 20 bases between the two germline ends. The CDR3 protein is CASSLRVGGGASGELFF. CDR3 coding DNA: TGTGCCAGCAGCTTGAGGGTCGGAGGGGGCGCATCCGGGGAGCTGTTTTTT.

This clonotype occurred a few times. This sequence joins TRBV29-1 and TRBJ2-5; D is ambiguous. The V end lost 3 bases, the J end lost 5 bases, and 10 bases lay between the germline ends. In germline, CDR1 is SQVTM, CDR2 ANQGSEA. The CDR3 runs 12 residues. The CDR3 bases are TGCAGCGTTGACGGGTTGGCGGAGACCCAGTACTTC. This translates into CSVDGLAETQYF.

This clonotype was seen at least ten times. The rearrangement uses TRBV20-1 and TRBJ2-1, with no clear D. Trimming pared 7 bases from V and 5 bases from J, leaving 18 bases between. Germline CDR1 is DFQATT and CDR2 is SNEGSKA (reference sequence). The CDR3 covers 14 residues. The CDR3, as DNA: TGCAGTGGAATAGCCGATTCTACGAACAATGAGCAGTTCTTC. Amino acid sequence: CSGIADSTNNEQFF.

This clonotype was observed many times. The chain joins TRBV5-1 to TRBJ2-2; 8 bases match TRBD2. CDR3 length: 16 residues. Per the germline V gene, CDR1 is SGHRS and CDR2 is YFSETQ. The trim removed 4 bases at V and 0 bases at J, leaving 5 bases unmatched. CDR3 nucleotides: TGCGCCAGCAGCCCCTTAGCGGGACCGAACACCGGGGAGCTGTTTTTT. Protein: CASSPLAGPNTGELFF.

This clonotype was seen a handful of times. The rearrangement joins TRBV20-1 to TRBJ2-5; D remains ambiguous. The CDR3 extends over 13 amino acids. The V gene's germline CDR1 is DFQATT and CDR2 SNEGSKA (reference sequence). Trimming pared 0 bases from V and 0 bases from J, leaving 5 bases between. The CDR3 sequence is CSARDGNQETQYF. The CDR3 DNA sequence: TGCAGTGCTAGAGATGGGAACCAAGAGACCCAGTACTTC.

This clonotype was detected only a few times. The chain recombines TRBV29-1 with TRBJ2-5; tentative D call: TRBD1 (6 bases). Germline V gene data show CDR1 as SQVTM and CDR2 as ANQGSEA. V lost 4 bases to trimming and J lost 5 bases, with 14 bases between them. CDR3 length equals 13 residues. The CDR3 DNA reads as TGCAGCGTTGCAGGGGCTGTCATGGAGACCCAGTACTTC. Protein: CSVAGAVMETQYF.

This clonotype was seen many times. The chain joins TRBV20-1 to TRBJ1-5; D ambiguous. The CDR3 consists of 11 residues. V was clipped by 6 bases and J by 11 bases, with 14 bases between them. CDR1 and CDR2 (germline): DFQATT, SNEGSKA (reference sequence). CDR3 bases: TGCAGTGCGCAGACGGGGTCGGCCCAGCATTTT. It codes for CSAQTGSAQHF.

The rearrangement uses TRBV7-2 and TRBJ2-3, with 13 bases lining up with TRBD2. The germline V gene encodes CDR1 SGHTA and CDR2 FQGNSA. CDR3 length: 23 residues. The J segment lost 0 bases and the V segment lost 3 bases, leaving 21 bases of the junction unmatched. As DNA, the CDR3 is TGTGCCAGCAGCTTCGCCTCGGGACTAGCGGGGCGAACCCACCTTCCTAGCACAGATACGCAGTATTTT. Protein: CASSFASGLAGRTHLPSTDTQYF.